These T cell receptor beta chains were read from a single sample in a study of Graves' ophthalmopathy and Graves' hyperthyroidism. One entry per CDR3 protein, called by TCRdb with MiXCR from the multiplex PCR reads. The table records just over 400,000 distinct CDR3 sequences, about 21% of them present only once. Material for sequencing was peripheral blood. Receptor source: a woman between 18 and 29 years old with stable Graves' hyperthyroidism. Both conserved end residues are part of each CDR3. Each record gives: V gene, clone size, D gene, J gene, CDR3 DNA, CDR3 protein. D genes are given only for firm matches. Expanded clones are given a class, and other clones once, few, many or no size at all.

v_call: TRBV5-1; clone_size: many; d_call: TRBD1; j_call: TRBJ1-6; cdr3_nt: TGCGCCAGCAGCGAGGGACAGGGGGTTTCACCCCTCCACTTT; cdr3_aa: CASSEGQGVSPLHF
v_call: TRBV12-3/TRBV12-4; clone_size: NA; d_call: NA; j_call: TRBJ1-2; cdr3_nt: TGTGCCAGCAGCCTAACGGGGCGACTTACATATGGCTACACCTTC; cdr3_aa: CASSLTGRLTYGYTF
v_call: TRBV5-1; clone_size: many; d_call: NA; j_call: TRBJ2-5; cdr3_nt: TGCGCCAGCAGCTTGCGGCAGGGGAAAGAGACCCAGTACTTC; cdr3_aa: CASSLRQGKETQYF
v_call: TRBV7-2; clone_size: few; d_call: TRBD1; j_call: TRBJ2-2; cdr3_nt: TGTGCCAGCAGTTCGACAGGGGGCGCGGTCGGGGAGCTGTTTTTT; cdr3_aa: CASSSTGGAVGELFF
v_call: TRBV24-1; clone_size: many; d_call: NA; j_call: TRBJ2-7; cdr3_nt: NA; cdr3_aa: CATSVPLKTSYEQYF
v_call: TRBV3-1; clone_size: many; d_call: NA; j_call: TRBJ2-2; cdr3_nt: TGTGCCAGCAGCCAGGACATTACCGGGGAGCTGTTTTTT; cdr3_aa: CASSQDITGELFF
v_call: TRBV10-3; clone_size: NA; d_call: TRBD1; j_call: TRBJ1-5; cdr3_nt: TGTGCCACTGGGACAGGTGCCTCTAGTTCTCATCAGCCCCAGCATTTT; cdr3_aa: CATGTGASSSHQPQHF
v_call: TRBV6-1; clone_size: NA; d_call: TRBD1; j_call: TRBJ2-5; cdr3_nt: TGTGCCAGCAGCCTCGGACAGGTCCTGGGTCAAGAGACCCAGTACTTC; cdr3_aa: CASSLGQVLGQETQYF
v_call: TRBV28; clone_size: few; d_call: NA; j_call: TRBJ2-7; cdr3_nt: TGTGCCAGCAGTCAGGTAGCCAGCTCCTACGAGCAGTACTTC; cdr3_aa: CASSQVASSYEQYF
v_call: TRBV6-1; clone_size: NA; d_call: TRBD1; j_call: TRBJ2-2; cdr3_nt: TGTGCCAGCAGCCGGGACAGGGCCGGGGAGCTGTGTTTT; cdr3_aa: CASSRDRAGELCF
v_call: TRBV28; clone_size: many; d_call: TRBD1; j_call: TRBJ2-5; cdr3_nt: TGTGCCAGCAGTTTACAGGGGGCGCGATCGGAGACCCAGTACTTC; cdr3_aa: CASSLQGARSETQYF
v_call: TRBV20-1; clone_size: NA; d_call: NA; j_call: TRBJ2-7; cdr3_nt: TGCAGTGCCCCCACTGGAGCCAGGGTCTACGAGCAGTACTTC; cdr3_aa: CSAPTGARVYEQYF
v_call: TRBV19; clone_size: many; d_call: NA; j_call: TRBJ1-3; cdr3_nt: TGTGCCAGTAGTAAGATCGGCAGAGTGAGCTCTGGAAACACCATATATTTT; cdr3_aa: CASSKIGRVSSGNTIYF
v_call: TRBV11-2; clone_size: many; d_call: NA; j_call: TRBJ1-1; cdr3_nt: TGTGCCAGCAGCTTAGATCGGGGGGCGGTCACTGAAGCTTTCTTT; cdr3_aa: CASSLDRGAVTEAFF
v_call: TRBV4-1; clone_size: many; d_call: TRBD1; j_call: TRBJ2-7; cdr3_nt: TGCGCCAGCAGCCGTGGGACAGGGCGAAACGAGCAGTACTTC; cdr3_aa: CASSRGTGRNEQYF
v_call: TRBV5-1; clone_size: many; d_call: NA; j_call: TRBJ2-7; cdr3_nt: TGCGCCAGCAGCTTGGATGGGGCCGAGCAGTACTTC; cdr3_aa: CASSLDGAEQYF
v_call: TRBV10-3; clone_size: many; d_call: TRBD2; j_call: TRBJ2-5; cdr3_nt: TGTGCCATCAGTGGGGGGACTAGCGGGAGACCCCAAGAGACCCAGTACTTC; cdr3_aa: CAISGGTSGRPQETQYF
v_call: TRBV6-2/TRBV6-3; clone_size: many; d_call: NA; j_call: TRBJ1-5; cdr3_nt: TGTGCCAGCAGTTATATGGGCAATCAGCCCCAGCATTTT; cdr3_aa: CASSYMGNQPQHF
v_call: TRBV6-2/TRBV6-3; clone_size: NA; d_call: NA; j_call: TRBJ2-7; cdr3_nt: TGTGCCAGCAGCTTGAGGGACGTCGAGCAGTACTTC; cdr3_aa: CASSLRDVEQYF
v_call: TRBV30; clone_size: few; d_call: NA; j_call: TRBJ1-2; cdr3_nt: TGTGCCTGGGGGGGGGGCGCGTCGAACTATGGCTACACCTTC; cdr3_aa: CAWGGGASNYGYTF
v_call: TRBV6-1; clone_size: many; d_call: NA; j_call: TRBJ2-5; cdr3_nt: TGTGCCAGCAGTCAAGGGGCACTCATGGAGACCCAGTACTTC; cdr3_aa: CASSQGALMETQYF
v_call: TRBV20-1; clone_size: many; d_call: TRBD1; j_call: TRBJ1-2; cdr3_nt: TGCAGTGCTAGAGAGGACAGGGGATCTAACTATGGCTACACCTTC; cdr3_aa: CSAREDRGSNYGYTF
v_call: TRBV6-1; clone_size: NA; d_call: NA; j_call: TRBJ1-2; cdr3_nt: TGTGCCAGCGGCAACGGGGATGGCTACACCTTC; cdr3_aa: CASGNGDGYTF
v_call: TRBV19; clone_size: NA; d_call: NA; j_call: TRBJ1-5; cdr3_nt: TGTGCCAGTAGTCTGTCCCGGGACAGCAATCAGCCCCAGCATTTT; cdr3_aa: CASSLSRDSNQPQHF
v_call: TRBV6-2/TRBV6-3; clone_size: few; d_call: NA; j_call: TRBJ1-6; cdr3_nt: TGTGCCACCCGCGACAGCTCCTATAATTCACCCCTCCACTTT; cdr3_aa: CATRDSSYNSPLHF
v_call: TRBV12-5; clone_size: many; d_call: NA; j_call: TRBJ2-2; cdr3_nt: TGTGCTAGTGGTTCGGCGGGGAGGCTCAACACCGGGGAGCTGTTTTTT; cdr3_aa: CASGSAGRLNTGELFF
v_call: TRBV24-1; clone_size: NA; d_call: TRBD1; j_call: TRBJ2-5; cdr3_nt: TGTGCCACCAGTGATTACAGGGGGAACGGGGAGACCCAGTACTTC; cdr3_aa: CATSDYRGNGETQYF
v_call: TRBV4-1; clone_size: NA; d_call: TRBD1; j_call: TRBJ1-2; cdr3_nt: TGCGCCAGCAGCCAACCCGGGACAGGGTACTATGGCTACACCTTC; cdr3_aa: CASSQPGTGYYGYTF
v_call: TRBV25-1; clone_size: many; d_call: TRBD2; j_call: TRBJ2-5; cdr3_nt: TGTGCCAGCGGGACTAGCGGGAGCACAGAGACCCAGTACTTC; cdr3_aa: CASGTSGSTETQYF
v_call: TRBV11-2; clone_size: few; d_call: NA; j_call: TRBJ2-5; cdr3_nt: TGTGCCAGCAGCTCCCCAGGGGCAGGCCGGCCAGAGACCCAGTACTTC; cdr3_aa: CASSSPGAGRPETQYF
v_call: TRBV19; clone_size: many; d_call: NA; j_call: TRBJ1-1; cdr3_nt: TGTGCCAGTGGGGGACAACTCAACACTGAAGCTTTCTTT; cdr3_aa: CASGGQLNTEAFF
v_call: TRBV30; clone_size: many; d_call: NA; j_call: TRBJ2-7; cdr3_nt: TGTGCCTGGATGCGAGGGAGCTACGAGCAGTACTTC; cdr3_aa: CAWMRGSYEQYF
v_call: TRBV6-2/TRBV6-3; clone_size: NA; d_call: TRBD2; j_call: TRBJ2-2; cdr3_nt: TGTGCCAGCAGTTACGTGGCGGGAGGGCGCACCGGGGAGCTGTTTTTT; cdr3_aa: CASSYVAGGRTGELFF
v_call: TRBV29-1; clone_size: NA; d_call: TRBD2; j_call: TRBJ2-5; cdr3_nt: TGCAGCGTGGCCGGGACTACCGTAGAGACCCAGTACTTC; cdr3_aa: CSVAGTTVETQYF
v_call: TRBV20-1; clone_size: many; d_call: NA; j_call: TRBJ2-7; cdr3_nt: TGCAGTGCTCGAGTGGTCGAATACTACGAGCAGTACTTC; cdr3_aa: CSARVVEYYEQYF